The clone carrying this T cell receptor (beta chain) was seen once. This sample was taken from a study of T cell changes during pregnancy in multiple sclerosis. Germline-derived CDR1 and CDR2 are SGHTA and FQGNSA. The germline V and J ends were trimmed by 5 bases and 9 bases, with 20 bases remaining between them. CDR3 length equals 15 residues. Repertoires were generated with immunoSEQ multiplex PCR, while TCRdb's copy carries only in-frame clones and drops some. The sample lists some 120,000 clones; around 93% were seen once. The sample consisted of peripheral blood, taken before pregnancy. This clonotype was obtained from a female donor with multiple sclerosis, enrolled in a pregnancy study. The gene calls are TRBV7-2 and TRBJ2-1; a weak D match, TRBD1 (6 bases). The CDR3 loop reads CASSTDGRGYGEQFF. The CDR3 DNA reads as TGTGCCAGCAGCACGGATGGCAGGGGATACGGTGAGCAGTTCTTC.